These 26 T cell receptor beta chains share one sample of origin, sequenced in a study of OX40 agonist ivuxolimab in advanced cancers. Repertoires were generated with immunoSEQ multiplex PCR, while TCRdb's copy carries only in-frame clones and drops some. The data show more than 85,000 clones, approximately 83% seen once. The source material was CD4+ or CD8+ T cells sorted from blood, sampled in a trial of the OX40 agonist ivuxolimab. The receptors here all came from an adult with an advanced solid tumor such as melanoma, head and neck, liver or kidney cancer.

The V and J genes are TRBV7-3 and TRBJ2-7, with TRBD2 identical over 8 bases. Looked up from germline, CDR1 is SGHTA and CDR2 is FQGTGA. The CDR3 covers 15 residues. J lost 2 bases, V lost 5 bases, and 8 bases had no gene match. In DNA form, the CDR3 reads TGTGCCAGCAGCCGATCAGCGGGGGCCACCTACGAGCAGTACTTC. This encodes CASSRSAGATYEQYF. Complete variable domain (other parts from reference TRBV7-3 and TRBJ2-7): GAGVSQTPSNKVTEKGKYVELRCDPISGHTALYWYRQSLGQGPEFLIYFQGTGAADDSGLPNDRFFAVRPEGSVSTLKIQRTERGDSAVYLCASSRSAGATYEQYFGPGTRLTVT.

This clone was seen only a few times. CDR3 DNA: TGTGCCAGCAGCCGGGGGGGTGCTAATGAAAAACTGTTTTTT. Amino acids: CASSRGGANEKLFF. The rearrangement links TRBV5-6 to TRBJ1-4; TRBD1 might be the D (5 bases). This CDR3 comprises 14 residues. Trimming left V 4 bases short and J 3 bases short, with 10 bases between. Germline lookup yields CDR1 SGHDT and CDR2 YYEEEE.

This chain joins TRBV18 and TRBJ2-7; no clear D gene. The germline V gene encodes CDR1 KGHSH and CDR2 LQKENI. The V end was cut by 2 bases, the J end by 4 bases, with 15 bases between. The length of the CDR3 is 15 residues. CDR3 sequence: CASSPESFRIYEQYF. The CDR3 bases are TGTGCCAGCTCACCAGAGTCGTTTCGAATATACGAGCAGTACTTC. Combining the CDR3 with reference TRBV18 and TRBJ2-7 gives the whole variable domain NAGVMQNPRHLVRRRGQEARLRCSPMKGHSHVYWYRQLPEEGLKFMVYLQKENIIDESGMPKERFSAEFPKEGPSILRIQQVVRGDSAAYFCASSPESFRIYEQYFGPGTRLTVT.

The chain is built from TRBV7-9 and TRBJ2-7; 7 bases are a match to TRBD1. V shed 5 bases and J 5 bases; nucleotides not matched to a gene: 9. This CDR3 has 14 amino acids. Germline V gene lookup returns CDR1 SEHNR and CDR2 FQNEAQ (reference sequence). DNA for the CDR3: TGTGCCAGCAGCCCACAGGGGATTAGGAACGAGCAGTACTTC. The encoded protein is CASSPQGIRNEQYF.

This clone was seen just once. V is TRBV4-3 and J is TRBJ2-2; tentative D call: TRBD2 (6 bases). CDR1 and CDR2 (germline): LGHNA, YSLEER. Trimming pared 0 bases from V and 2 bases from J, leaving 13 bases between. This CDR3 comprises 17 residues. CDR3 residues: CASSQDLIGSNTGELFF. CDR3 nucleotide sequence: TGCGCCAGCAGCCAAGATTTGATCGGGAGTAACACCGGGGAGCTGTTTTTT.

The chain couples TRBV18 to TRBJ2-4; no clear D gene. Trimming took off 6 bases at V and 0 bases at J, with 6 bases between the two ends. Per the germline V gene, CDR1 is KGHSH and CDR2 is LQKENI. This CDR3 contains 13 residues. CDR3 DNA sequence: TGTGCCAGCTCGTGGGTAGCCAAAAACATTCAGTACTTC. This translates into CASSWVAKNIQYF.

The genes are TRBV2 and TRBJ1-1; TRBD1 might be the D (6 bases). The germline V gene encodes CDR1 SNHLY and CDR2 FYNNEI. The length of the CDR3 is 12 residues. V was pared by 5 bases and J by 7 bases, with 11 bases between. The DNA of the CDR3 is TGTGCCAGCAGTACAACAGGGATTGAAGCTTTCTTT. It encodes CASSTTGIEAFF.

The chain carries TRBV4-3 and TRBJ1-1, with 10 bases fitting TRBD1. The germline V gene encodes CDR1 LGHNA and CDR2 YSLEER. Trimming cost V 0 bases and J 1 base; bases outside gene matches: 11. This CDR3 spans 19 amino acids. The CDR3 reads CASSQDATGGRKRNTEAFF. CDR3 bases: TGCGCCAGCAGCCAAGATGCGACAGGGGGCCGTAAGAGGAACACTGAAGCTTTCTTT.

The chain joins TRBV28 to TRBJ1-5; TRBD1 might be the D (5 bases). The germline CDR1 and CDR2 sequences are MDHEN and SYDVKM. This CDR3 has 14 amino acids. The germline V and J ends were trimmed by 0 bases and 7 bases, with 10 bases remaining between them. The CDR3 DNA reads TGTGCCAGCAGTTTATGGGGGGGAGAGCAGCCCCAGCATTTT. Residues: CASSLWGGEQPQHF.

This chain links TRBV4-3 with TRBJ2-2; D is unresolved. With 1 base removed from V and 3 bases from J, the gap between germline ends came to 3 bases. There are 13 residues in the CDR3. Germline values: CDR1 LGHNA, CDR2 YSLEER. In DNA form, the CDR3 reads TGCGCCAGCAGCCAAGTAGACACCGGGGAGCTGTTTTTT. It yields the protein CASSQVDTGELFF.

This rearrangement joins TRBV6-6 to TRBJ1-1; 7 nucleotides line up with TRBD1. Germline CDR1 reads MNHNY; CDR2 reads SVGAGI (reference sequence). CDR3 size: 14 residues. The V segment lost 6 bases and the J segment 1 base; nucleotides outside the gene matches: 5. The CDR3 spells CASSLTGKNTEAFF. CDR3 DNA sequence: TGTGCCAGCAGCCTGACAGGGAAGAACACTGAAGCTTTCTTT.

This clone was counted a few times. V is TRBV2 and J is TRBJ2-7; TRBD2 aligns across 7 bases. CDR1 is SNHLY, CDR2 FYNNEI, per germline. Trimming removed 6 bases from V and 3 bases from J; junction bases left unmatched: 8. This CDR3 spans 14 amino acids. This chain's CDR3 is CASRLAAQGYEQYF. DNA of the CDR3: TGTGCCAGCAGGCTAGCGGCCCAGGGCTACGAGCAGTACTTC. The full variable domain, completed using reference TRBV2 and TRBJ2-7, is EPEVTQTPSHQVTQMGQEVILRCVPISNHLYFYWYRQILGQKVEFLVSFYNNEISEKSEIFDDQFSVERPDGSNFTLKIRSTKLEDSAMYFCASRLAAQGYEQYFGPGTRLTVT.

V gene TRBV28 combines with J gene TRBJ1-5; D gene ambiguous. Germline V gene sequence: CDR1 MDHEN, CDR2 SYDVKM. V was clipped by 8 bases and J by 7 bases, with 15 bases between them. The CDR3 contains 13 residues. CDR3 nucleotides: TGTGCCAGCTTTACCCAGTTCGGCCAGCCCCAGCATTTT. Protein: CASFTQFGQPQHF.

This chain connects TRBV7-9 to TRBJ1-1, with D tentatively TRBD1 (5 bases). Trimming left V 4 bases short and J 6 bases short, with 18 bases between. Germline assignment: CDR1 SEHNR and CDR2 FQNEAQ (reference sequence). The length of the CDR3 is 15 residues. The CDR3 protein is CASSSREGRRPEAFF. In DNA, the CDR3 is TGTGCCAGCAGCTCAAGGGAGGGGCGACGTCCTGAAGCTTTCTTT.

The V gene is TRBV11-1, the J gene TRBJ2-5; 10 bases are a match to TRBD2. CDR1 is SGHAT and CDR2 is FQDESV in the germline V gene (reference sequence). CDR3 size: 17 residues. The trim removed 6 bases at V and 5 bases at J, leaving 15 bases unmatched. CDR3 sequence (DNA): TGTGCCAGCAGTTTTGATTCCGGGACTAGCGTCCTGGAGACCCAGTACTTC. Translating gives CASSFDSGTSVLETQYF.

This chain uses TRBV5-4 with TRBJ1-2; 9 bases fit TRBD1. The CDR3 has 13 residues. Germline V gives CDR1 SGHNT, CDR2 YYREEE (reference sequence). Losses at the gene ends were 4 bases for V and 8 bases for J; bases not matched to a gene: 6. The CDR3 here is CASSPQGARGYTF. The DNA for the CDR3 is TGTGCCAGCAGCCCACAGGGGGCGCGAGGCTACACCTTC.

The rearrangement links TRBV5-1 to TRBJ2-1; 9 bases agree with TRBD1. The CDR3 is made up of 15 amino acids. V lost 5 bases, J lost 5 bases, and 8 bases stayed unmatched. Germline V CDR1 and CDR2: SGHRS, YFSETQ. The DNA for the CDR3 is TGCGCCAGCAGTTCCGGGACAGGGATCAACAATGAGCAGTTCTTC. It specifies CASSSGTGINNEQFF.

This chain links TRBV7-9 with TRBJ2-7; 9 bases are shared with TRBD2. Germline-derived CDR1 and CDR2 are SEHNR and FQNEAQ (reference sequence). This CDR3 has 15 residues. J was trimmed by 7 bases and V by 5 bases; bases with no gene match: 12. CDR3 in amino acids: CASSPYGVAGVEQYF. The CDR3 DNA sequence: TGTGCCAGCAGCCCCTATGGAGTAGCGGGAGTAGAGCAGTACTTC.

By sample fraction, this clone is medium-sized. The chain employs TRBV2 and TRBJ1-5, with 7 bases matching TRBD1. This CDR3 is built from 14 residues. V shed 3 bases, J shed 5 bases, and the junction held 4 bases outside the gene matches. Looked up from germline, CDR1 is SNHLY and CDR2 is FYNNEI. In DNA form, the CDR3 reads TGTGCCAGCAGTGAGAACAGGGGCTATCAGCCCCAGCATTTT. As protein: CASSENRGYQPQHF.

The chain combines TRBV13 with TRBJ2-1; 12 bases map to TRBD1. Unmatched junction bases numbered 6, after V lost 5 bases and J lost 7 bases. The CDR3 length is 15 residues. CDR1 PRHDT and CDR2 FYEKMQ come from the germline V gene (reference sequence). The CDR3 region has the DNA TGTGCCAGCAGCCGGGACAGGGGGCCCAATAATGAGCAGTTCTTC. Protein product: CASSRDRGPNNEQFF.

The chain combines TRBV28 with TRBJ2-7; 16 nucleotides line up with TRBD2. The ends lost 6 bases at V and 2 bases at J; junction bases unmatched: 10. The CDR3 is 18 residues long. The V gene's germline CDR1 is MDHEN and CDR2 SYDVKM. CDR3 amino acids: CASRQYGTSGRATYEQYF. DNA for the CDR3: TGTGCCAGCAGGCAATACGGGACTAGCGGGAGGGCCACCTACGAGCAGTACTTC.

The chain links TRBV28 to TRBJ2-6; 10 bases agree with TRBD1. Germline CDR1 MDHEN, CDR2 SYDVKM. CDR3 length: 17 amino acids. J lost 2 bases, V lost 5 bases, and 6 bases had no gene match. The CDR3 reads CASSPGQGGAGANVLTF. The DNA for the CDR3 is TGTGCCAGCAGTCCCGGACAGGGGGGAGCTGGGGCCAACGTCCTGACTTTC.

As regards this clone: Distinct nucleotide sequences in the sample also encode this CDR3. The chain is built from TRBV5-1 and TRBJ2-3, with a weak D call TRBD2 (5 bases). With 0 bases removed from V and 2 bases from J, the gap between germline ends came to 7 bases. The CDR3 extends over 14 amino acids. The germline V gene encodes CDR1 SGHRS and CDR2 YFSETQ. The CDR3 nucleotides are TGCGCCAGCAGCTTGGCGACTAACACAGATACGCAGTATTTT. The encoded protein is CASSLATNTDTQYF.

J is TRBJ1-1 and V is TRBV5-1; D perhaps matches TRBD1 (6 bases). CDR3 length: 16 amino acids. Germline-derived CDR1 and CDR2 are SGHRS and YFSETQ. V was trimmed by 3 bases and J by 1 base, leaving 16 bases between them. This CDR3 reads CASSSRSGGENTEAFF. The CDR3 DNA reads as TGCGCCAGCAGCTCCCGCTCGGGGGGCGAGAACACTGAAGCTTTCTTT.

This clone has a single count. The chain employs TRBV12-5 and TRBJ1-2, with TRBD1 matching over 10 bases. CDR3 size: 15 residues. The junction had 9 bases not matched to a gene; V was cut back by 3 bases and J by 8 bases. From germline, CDR1 is LGHNT and CDR2 FRNRAP. The CDR3 here is CASGLSDRGLRGYTF. The CDR3 DNA reads TGTGCTAGTGGTTTATCCGACAGGGGGCTGAGGGGCTACACCTTC.

The chain combines TRBV4-2 with TRBJ2-1; D perhaps matches TRBD2 (6 bases). The CDR3 sequence is 19 residues long. Germline CDR1 and CDR2: LGHNA and YNFKEQ. The V end lost 0 bases, the J end lost 9 bases, and 27 bases lay between the germline ends. The CDR3 here is CASSQDNRPLPGGVGEQFF. CDR3 sequence (DNA): TGTGCCAGCAGCCAAGATAATAGACCTCTACCCGGAGGGGTCGGTGAGCAGTTCTTC.